These 26 T cell receptor beta chains were all obtained from the same sample, sequenced in a study of cytomegalovirus exposure and HLA in healthy donors. PCR employed 60 Vbeta and 13 Jbeta primers. TCRdb keeps only in-frame clones here, not all; method: immunoSEQ multiplex PCR. Of about 170,000 clones in the sample, 80% to 90% were seen once. The sample taken for sequencing was PBMCs. All receptors derive from a woman between 18 and 30 years old in good health and CMV-seronegative.

This clone was counted between two and nine times. CDR3 in amino acids: CASSFGGLENIQYF. CDR3 sequence (DNA): TGTGCCAGCAGCTTTGGCGGACTCGAAAACATTCAGTACTTC. The chain combines TRBV5-6 with TRBJ2-4; TRBD2 might be the D (5 bases). V was pared by 2 bases and J by 5 bases, with 11 bases between. From germline, CDR1 is SGHDT and CDR2 YYEEEE. The CDR3 extends over 14 amino acids.

This sequence joins TRBV7-6 and TRBJ1-3; D may be TRBD1 (5 bases). CDR3 length equals 15 residues. Germline CDR1 reads SGHVS; CDR2 reads FNYEAQ. Trimming shortened V by 5 bases and J by 0 bases, and 11 bases separated the two germline ends. CDR3 residues: CASSQTVRSGNTIYF. For the CDR3, the DNA is TGTGCCAGCAGCCAGACAGTCCGCTCTGGAAACACCATATATTTT.

CDR3 DNA sequence: TGTGCCAGTAGCAAACCCGGACTAGCGGGAGGTTTTGAGCAGTTCTTC. Its protein is CASSKPGLAGGFEQFF. This sequence joins TRBV19 and TRBJ2-1, with TRBD2 identical over 14 bases. The J segment lost 9 bases and the V segment lost 6 bases, leaving 10 bases of the junction unmatched. The CDR3 sequence is 16 residues long. The V gene's germline CDR1 is LNHDA and CDR2 SQIVND (reference sequence).

V is TRBV5-4 and J is TRBJ2-5; 8 positions match TRBD2. Losses at the gene ends were 4 bases for V and 4 bases for J; bases not matched to a gene: 12. This CDR3 region has 16 residues. Germline values: CDR1 SGHNT, CDR2 YYREEE (reference sequence). This CDR3 is CASSAPAIAGLETQYF. CDR3 nucleotide sequence: TGTGCCAGCAGCGCCCCGGCGATAGCGGGATTAGAGACCCAGTACTTC.

The CDR3 loop reads CASSLRQSNQPQHF. The CDR3 DNA sequence: TGTGCCAGCAGCCTAAGACAGAGCAATCAGCCCCAGCATTTT. This sequence joins TRBV28 and TRBJ1-5, with TRBD1 as a possible D gene (5 bases). The CDR3 loop spans 14 amino acids. V dropped 6 bases and J dropped 1 base, with 10 bases sitting between them. Germline-derived CDR1 and CDR2 are MDHEN and SYDVKM.

V gene TRBV28 combines with J gene TRBJ2-2; 7 bases line up with TRBD2. V was clipped by 2 bases and J by 1 base; unmatched bases: 1. The CDR3 consists of 15 residues. CDR1 and CDR2 (germline): MDHEN, SYDVKM. The DNA of the CDR3 is TGTGCCAGCAGTTTAGCTAGCGGGAACACCGGGGAGCTGTTTTTT. Encoded protein: CASSLASGNTGELFF.

This clone was observed once. The chain carries TRBV7-8 and TRBJ2-5, with TRBD2 matching 8 bases. V shed 4 bases and J 5 bases; nucleotides not matched to a gene: 6. The CDR3 consists of 14 residues. Germline V gene lookup returns CDR1 SGHVS and CDR2 FQNEAQ. The CDR3 spells CASSYQTSVETQYF. CDR3 bases: TGTGCCAGCAGCTACCAGACTAGCGTGGAGACCCAGTACTTC.

The rearrangement links TRBV7-2 to TRBJ2-5, with 7 bases lining up with TRBD2. This CDR3 has 18 amino acids. Trimming took 1 base from V and 5 from J; bases not matched to a gene: 16. Germline V gives CDR1 SGHTA, CDR2 FQGNSA. The CDR3 DNA is TGTGCCAGCAGCTTAGTTCCAAGGGAGGGGACGATGCGTGAGACCCAGTACTTC. Amino acids: CASSLVPREGTMRETQYF.

This clone was recorded only once. The chain couples TRBV7-9 to TRBJ1-1; no definite D call. Trimming took 2 bases from V and 11 from J, leaving 15 bases between them. The CDR3 contains 13 residues. The V gene's germline CDR1 is SEHNR and CDR2 FQNEAQ (reference sequence). In DNA form, the CDR3 reads TGTGCCAGCAGCTTAAGGCCACAATCGGAGGCTTTCTTT. It codes for CASSLRPQSEAFF.

The chain couples TRBV5-4 to TRBJ2-7; TRBD1 matches 10 bases. With V trimmed by 3 bases and J by 5 bases, 8 bases remained unmatched. The CDR3 has 15 residues. The V gene's germline CDR1 is SGHNT and CDR2 YYREEE (reference sequence). In DNA form, the CDR3 reads TGTGCCAGCAGCTCCCGGGACAGGGGCGGTAACGAGCAGTACTTC. It specifies CASSSRDRGGNEQYF.

In DNA, the CDR3 is TGTGCCAGCAGCTGGAGCCCTAGCGGACGTACCTACAATGAGCAGTTCTTC. This codes for CASSWSPSGRTYNEQFF. J is TRBJ2-1 and V is TRBV7-9; 7 nucleotides line up with TRBD2. CDR3 length: 17 residues. Germline values: CDR1 SEHNR, CDR2 FQNEAQ (reference sequence). With V trimmed by 4 bases and J by 2 bases, 11 bases remained unmatched.

The J gene is TRBJ1-3, the V gene TRBV5-1, with 9 bases fitting TRBD1. Trimming cost V 4 bases and J 3 bases; bases outside gene matches: 14. CDR1 and CDR2 from the germline V gene are SGHRS and YFSETQ. The CDR3 runs 18 residues. The CDR3, as DNA: TGCGCCAGCAGCGAGAACCCGGGACAGGGAACATTTGGAAACACCATATATTTT. Its protein is CASSENPGQGTFGNTIYF.

With regard to this clone: Different DNA sequences within this sample yield the same CDR3. The chain combines TRBV28 with TRBJ1-5, with D possibly TRBD1 on 5 matching bases. From germline, CDR1 is MDHEN and CDR2 SYDVKM. The V end was cut by 9 bases, the J end by 3 bases, with 15 bases between. CDR3 length: 14 amino acids. CDR3 protein: CASSETGNNQPQHF. In DNA form, the CDR3 reads TGTGCCAGTAGTGAAACAGGAAACAATCAGCCCCAGCATTTT.

The V and J genes are TRBV7-9 and TRBJ1-1; 10 bases map to TRBD1. This CDR3 is built from 15 residues. Germline V gene lookup returns CDR1 SEHNR and CDR2 FQNEAQ (reference sequence). The junction had 8 bases not matched to a gene; V was cut back by 5 bases and J by 5 bases. CDR3 sequence reads: CASSPPTGGRTEAFF. The DNA of the CDR3 is TGTGCCAGCAGCCCGCCGACAGGGGGCCGGACTGAAGCTTTCTTT.

This sequence joins TRBV19 and TRBJ2-5, with 7 positions matching TRBD2. The germline V gene encodes CDR1 LNHDA and CDR2 SQIVND (reference sequence). The V and J ends lost 3 bases and 5 bases, in that order; junction bases with no gene match: 9. The CDR3 runs to 15 residues. The CDR3 DNA reads as TGTGCCAGTAGTATTGGCCCGCAGGGAGGGGAGACCCAGTACTTC. Protein sequence: CASSIGPQGGETQYF.

The sample holds a few counts of this clone. V and J are TRBV7-6 and TRBJ2-3; the match to TRBD2 covers 11 bases. Per the germline V gene, CDR1 is SGHVS and CDR2 is FNYEAQ. V was clipped by 4 bases and J by 4 bases; unmatched bases: 13. This CDR3 has 18 residues. The CDR3 reads CASSSVAGGLSFSDTQYF. In DNA, the CDR3 is TGTGCCAGCAGCTCTGTAGCGGGAGGGCTTTCTTTCTCAGATACGCAGTATTTT.

The chain employs TRBV7-3 and TRBJ2-6; 7 bases match TRBD1. CDR1 SGHTA and CDR2 FQGTGA come from the germline V gene. Trimming at V came to 5 bases and at J to 0 bases, leaving 13 bases not matched to a gene. The CDR3 contains 19 residues. The DNA for the CDR3 is TGTGCCAGCAGCCTTGACAGGGTAGATTGGGGCTCTGGGGCCAACGTCCTGACTTTC. Residues: CASSLDRVDWGSGANVLTF. Full variable domain (missing parts from reference TRBV7-3 and TRBJ2-6): GAGVSQTPSNKVTEKGKYVELRCDPISGHTALYWYRQSLGQGPEFLIYFQGTGAADDSGLPNDRFFAVRPEGSVSTLKIQRTERGDSAVYLCASSLDRVDWGSGANVLTFGAGSRLTVL.

The V gene is TRBV5-5, the J gene TRBJ1-2; D remains ambiguous. Trimming took 4 bases from V and 7 from J, leaving 17 bases between them. CDR3 length: 14 amino acids. Germline V gene data show CDR1 as SGHKS and CDR2 as YYEKEE (reference sequence). Here the CDR3 reads CASSTGEPPGGYTF. CDR3 DNA: TGTGCCAGCAGCACGGGAGAGCCTCCGGGTGGCTACACCTTC.

The rearrangement uses TRBV7-9 and TRBJ2-3; TRBD1 matches at 12 bases. V shed 2 bases, J shed 3 bases, and the junction held 6 bases outside the gene matches. Germline V gives CDR1 SEHNR, CDR2 FQNEAQ (reference sequence). The CDR3 spans 17 residues. This CDR3 reads CASSLRGTGGSTDTQYF. Here the CDR3 DNA reads TGTGCCAGCAGCTTAAGGGGGACAGGGGGCTCGACAGATACGCAGTATTTT. Based on the CDR3 plus reference TRBV7-9 and TRBJ2-3, the full variable domain is DTGVSQNPRHKITKRGQNVTFRCDPISEHNRLYWYRQTLGQGPEFLTYFQNEAQLEKSRLLSDRFSAERPKGSFSTLEIQRTEQGDSAMYLCASSLRGTGGSTDTQYFGPGTRLTVL.

The chain combines TRBV6-1 with TRBJ2-7; 9 nucleotides align to TRBD2. The germline V gene encodes CDR1 MNHNS and CDR2 SASEGT. The CDR3 runs to 14 residues. V trimming: 8 bases; J trimming: 4 bases; junction bases outside the gene matches: 9. The CDR3 is CASEPGLARYEQYF. As DNA, the CDR3 is TGTGCCAGCGAGCCGGGACTAGCTAGGTACGAGCAGTACTTC.

V usage is TRBV28 and J usage is TRBJ2-3; D remains unclear. Trimming took 5 bases from V and 10 from J, leaving 13 bases between them. There are 12 residues in the CDR3. Germline V gene lookup returns CDR1 MDHEN and CDR2 SYDVKM. The CDR3 bases are TGTGCCAGCAGTACCCCCTTATGGCCGCAGTATTTT. Translating gives CASSTPLWPQYF.

CDR3 in amino acids: CASSSRNTEAFF. The CDR3 nucleotides are TGCGCCAGCAGCTCGAGGAACACTGAAGCTTTCTTT. The chain couples TRBV5-1 to TRBJ1-1; D gene ambiguous. Looked up from germline, CDR1 is SGHRS and CDR2 is YFSETQ. The CDR3 contains 12 residues. Trimming took off 3 bases at V and 1 base at J, with 4 bases between the two ends.

The J gene is TRBJ2-2, the V gene TRBV18; possible D gene TRBD1, 6 bases. Trimming left V 4 bases short and J 4 bases short, with 22 bases between. The CDR3 totals 18 residues. Per germline, CDR1 KGHSH and CDR2 LQKENI. Here the CDR3 reads CASSLRPPLQGATGELFF. The CDR3 DNA is TGTGCCAGCTCACTTCGTCCCCCCCTACAGGGCGCCACCGGGGAGCTGTTTTTT. The full variable domain, its missing parts supplied by reference TRBV18 and TRBJ2-2, is NAGVMQNPRHLVRRRGQEARLRCSPMKGHSHVYWYRQLPEEGLKFMVYLQKENIIDESGMPKERFSAEFPKEGPSILRIQQVVRGDSAAYFCASSLRPPLQGATGELFFGEGSRLTVL.

As DNA, the CDR3 is TGCGCCAGCAGCTTCGCCGGGTTCCCGACCTACGAGCAGTACTTC. This codes for CASSFAGFPTYEQYF. The J gene is TRBJ2-7, the V gene TRBV5-1; no firm D call. Looked up from germline, CDR1 is SGHRS and CDR2 is YFSETQ. This CDR3 has 15 residues. V gave up 2 bases and J gave up 2 bases, with 14 bases separating them.

The rearrangement uses TRBV7-2 and TRBJ2-7, with TRBD2 matching over 8 bases. Germline CDR1 reads SGHTA; CDR2 reads FQGNSA. This CDR3 comprises 14 residues. After removal of 2 bases from V and 6 bases from J, the junction contained 6 bases not matched to a gene. The CDR3 DNA reads as TGTGCCAGCAGCTTATCACCGGGACTAGGCGAGCAGTACTTC. Residues: CASSLSPGLGEQYF.

The V call is TRBV2, the J call TRBJ2-7; 9 bases are shared with TRBD2. The germline V gene has CDR1 SNHLY and CDR2 FYNNEI. V lost 4 bases, J lost 5 bases, and 9 bases stayed unmatched. The length of the CDR3 is 15 residues. The CDR3 is CASSVFSGSSDEQYF. CDR3 DNA sequence: TGTGCCAGCAGTGTATTTAGCGGGAGTAGCGACGAGCAGTACTTC.